The subject of this entry is one TCR beta chain. Germline V gene sequence: CDR1 SGHRS, CDR2 YFSETQ. This CDR3 contains 15 residues. V dropped 1 base and J dropped 4; count of bases not matched to a gene: 4. From the RACE reads, TCRdb called clonotypes with MiXCR, one entry per CDR3 protein. The repertoire holds 340,000 or so distinct CDR3 sequences, with 6% to 8.5% as singletons. The data are from a study of human T cells and chemical hapten exposure. The time point: patch test 1, 2 weeks after DPC sensitization. The treatment here: therapeutic diphenylcyclopropenone sensitization with weekly scalp DPC.

The sample consisted of whole blood, taken in connection with sensitization to the hapten diphenylcyclopropenone (DPC). The gene calls are TRBV5-1 and TRBJ2-7, with 11 bases that match TRBD1. The TCR was taken from a woman aged 18-30 years with alopecia areata. Some clones in this sample may be carry-over from other donors' samples. Here the CDR3 reads CASSLRTGGIYEQYF. Written as DNA, the CDR3 is TGCGCCAGCAGCTTGAGGACAGGGGGCATTTACGAGCAGTACTTC.